This T cell receptor beta chain was observed in a study of human T cells and chemical hapten exposure. In the study overall: Mostly female patients had alopecia areata, totalis or universalis.

As for time point: patch test 2, 6 weeks after DPC sensitization. Documented treatment: therapeutic diphenylcyclopropenone sensitization with weekly scalp DPC. Whole blood that had not been fractionated was the source of extracted total RNA. TCRdb analysed the RACE reads with MiXCR anew, one entry per CDR3 protein. The profile shows roughly 140,000 distinct CDR3 sequences, roughly 12% of them singletons. This clonotype was seen more than once but under ten times. The CDR3 sequence is 14 residues long. Germline CDR1 reads DFQATT; CDR2 reads SNEGSKA (reference sequence). V lost 5 bases to trimming and J lost 6 bases; unmatched junction nucleotides: 10.

The chain links TRBV20-1 to TRBJ2-1; 7 bases are a match to TRBD2. The sample here was whole blood, taken in connection with sensitization to the hapten diphenylcyclopropenone (DPC). The receptor's source is a woman aged 50 to 60 with alopecia areata. Some clones in this sample may be carry-over from other donors' samples. CDR3 in DNA: TGCAGTGCTTCCGCTGGGAGGGCCGGCAATGAGCAGTTCTTC. It encodes CSASAGRAGNEQFF.